The 10 T cell receptor beta chains given below trace back to one sample, sequenced in a study of blood T cell repertoires in COVID-19. Some clones are missing from TCRdb's copy, which holds only in-frame ones; the method was immunoSEQ multiplex PCR. The profile shows over 200,000 clones, approximately 85% of them singletons. Source material: peripheral blood. The receptors shown here come from a woman aged 45-59 years with active or convalescent COVID-19.

This sequence joins TRBV3-1 (or the pseudogene TRBV3-2) and TRBJ2-7; 7 nucleotides match TRBD1. After removal of 4 bases from V and 7 bases from J, the junction contained 13 bases not matched to a gene. Germline lookup yields CDR1 LGHDT and CDR2 YNNKEL (reference sequence). The CDR3 has 15 residues. CDR3 bases: TGTGCCAGCAGCCCTGAGACAGGGAAATCGCGGGAGCAGTACTTC. Translation: CASSPETGKSREQYF.

CDR3 sequence: CASRGRGGVWTEAFF. CDR3 in DNA: TGTGCCAGCAGGGGACGAGGAGGGGTTTGGACTGAAGCTTTCTTT. This rearrangement joins TRBV6-5 to TRBJ1-1; D is perhaps TRBD1 (5 bases). Germline loops: CDR1 MNHEY, CDR2 SVGAGI. Trimming pared 6 bases from V and 5 bases from J, leaving 19 bases between. CDR3 length equals 15 residues.

This clone was observed a few times. The chain couples TRBV28 to TRBJ1-2, with TRBD1 matching over 7 bases. Germline loops: CDR1 MDHEN, CDR2 SYDVKM. This CDR3 has 15 amino acids. With 2 bases clipped from V and 3 bases from J, the junction kept 6 bases outside the gene matches. The CDR3 coding sequence is TGTGCCAGCAGTTTAAGGGACAGCCCTTACTATGGCTACACCTTC. Translation gives CASSLRDSPYYGYTF.

J is TRBJ2-7 and V is TRBV5-5; TRBD2 aligns across 7 bases. Germline values: CDR1 SGHKS, CDR2 YYEKEE (reference sequence). Germline trimming cut 0 bases from V and 2 bases from J; bases unmatched to any gene: 5. This CDR3 spans 15 amino acids. The CDR3 DNA is TGTGCCAGCAGCTTGGAGAGCGGGGCCGCCTACGAGCAGTACTTC. It codes for CASSLESGAAYEQYF.

The rearrangement joins TRBV13 to TRBJ1-2; D not resolved. Germline V gene lookup returns CDR1 PRHDT and CDR2 FYEKMQ (reference sequence). The CDR3 runs 14 residues. The V and J ends lost 2 bases and 2 bases respectively, with 9 bases between them. CDR3 coding DNA: TGTGCCAGCAGCTTATCAGGCCGCAACTATGGCTACACCTTC. It encodes CASSLSGRNYGYTF.

This clone was counted a few times. The rearrangement links TRBV7-3 to TRBJ2-2; 7 bases are a match to TRBD1. Germline-derived CDR1 and CDR2 are SGHTA and FQGTGA. With V trimmed by 6 bases and J by 0 bases, 4 bases remained unmatched. The CDR3 loop spans 15 amino acids. CDR3 coding DNA: TGTGCCAGCAGTCCCGGGACAGCGAACACCGGGGAGCTGTTTTTT. Its protein product is CASSPGTANTGELFF.

In this sample, this clone turned up a few times. CDR3 region: CASSEALNSGWGTGRFEQYF. For the CDR3, the DNA is TGTGCCAGCAGTGAAGCGCTTAATTCTGGATGGGGGACAGGGAGGTTCGAGCAGTACTTC. The V call is TRBV2, the J call TRBJ2-7; 9 positions match TRBD1. Per germline, CDR1 SNHLY and CDR2 FYNNEI. J gave up 6 bases and V 0 bases, and 21 bases lay outside the gene matches. The CDR3 loop spans 20 amino acids.

The J gene is TRBJ1-5, the V gene TRBV28; D not resolved. V was shortened by 6 bases and J by 4 bases, with 10 bases between the two germline ends. CDR1 MDHEN and CDR2 SYDVKM come from the germline V gene. This CDR3 contains 13 residues. The CDR3 DNA reads as TGTGCCAGCAGCGAAGGAGGGAATCAGCCCCAGCATTTT. Its protein is CASSEGGNQPQHF.

The V and J genes are TRBV5-1 and TRBJ2-2; 7 positions agree with TRBD2. V shed 6 bases, J shed 0 bases, and the junction held 5 bases outside the gene matches. The CDR3 has 15 residues. The germline CDR1 and CDR2 sequences are SGHRS and YFSETQ. The CDR3 nucleotides read TGCGCCAGCAATCCGGCGGGGGCGAACACCGGGGAGCTGTTTTTT. Amino acids: CASNPAGANTGELFF.

J is TRBJ2-2 and V is TRBV5-1, with 7 nucleotides matching TRBD1. The CDR3 has 16 residues. With V trimmed by 0 bases and J by 5 bases, 7 bases remained unmatched. Germline values: CDR1 SGHRS, CDR2 YFSETQ. For the CDR3, the DNA is TGCGCCAGCAGCTTGGACAGGGGTGTAAATACCGGGGAGCTGTTTTTT. Translated: CASSLDRGVNTGELFF.